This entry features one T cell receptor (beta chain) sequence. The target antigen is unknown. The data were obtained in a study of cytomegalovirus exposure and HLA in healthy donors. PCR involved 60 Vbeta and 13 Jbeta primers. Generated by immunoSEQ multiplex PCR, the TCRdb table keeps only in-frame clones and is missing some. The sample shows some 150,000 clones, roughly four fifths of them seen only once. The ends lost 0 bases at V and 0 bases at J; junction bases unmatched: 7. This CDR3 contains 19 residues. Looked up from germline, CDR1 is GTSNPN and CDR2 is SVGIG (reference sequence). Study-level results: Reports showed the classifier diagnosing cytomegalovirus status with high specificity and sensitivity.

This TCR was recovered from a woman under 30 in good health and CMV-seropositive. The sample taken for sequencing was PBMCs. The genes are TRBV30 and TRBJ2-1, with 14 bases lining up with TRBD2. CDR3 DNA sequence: TGTGCCTGGAGTGTATTGGGACTAGCGGGGGCATACTCCTACAATGAGCAGTTCTTC. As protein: CAWSVLGLAGAYSYNEQFF.